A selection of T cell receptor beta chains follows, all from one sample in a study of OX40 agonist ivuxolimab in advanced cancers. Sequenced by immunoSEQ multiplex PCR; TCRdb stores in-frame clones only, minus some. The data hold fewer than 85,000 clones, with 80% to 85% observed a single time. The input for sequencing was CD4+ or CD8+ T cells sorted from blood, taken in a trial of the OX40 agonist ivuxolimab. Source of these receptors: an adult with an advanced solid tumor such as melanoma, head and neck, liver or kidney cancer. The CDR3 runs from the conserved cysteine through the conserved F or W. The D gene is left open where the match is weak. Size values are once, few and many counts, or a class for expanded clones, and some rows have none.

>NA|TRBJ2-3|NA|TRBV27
CASSPRGTDTQYF
TGTGCCAGCAGTCCCAGGGGCACAGATACGCAGTATTTT
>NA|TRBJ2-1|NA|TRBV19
CASSIVRSEQFF
TGTGCCAGTAGTATAGTCCGAAGTGAGCAGTTCTTC
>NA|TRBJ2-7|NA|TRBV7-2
CASSKQEEYEQYF
TGTGCCAGCAGCAAACAGGAAGAATACGAGCAGTACTTC
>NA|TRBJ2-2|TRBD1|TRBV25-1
CASSGNPGQGDTGELFF
TGTGCCAGCAGTGGAAATCCGGGACAGGGGGACACCGGGGAGCTGTTTTTT
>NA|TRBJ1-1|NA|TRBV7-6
CASTPATVTEAFF
TGTGCCAGCACCCCGGCGACTGTAACTGAAGCTTTCTTT
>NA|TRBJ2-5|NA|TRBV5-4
CASSRGTSQETQYF
TGTGCCAGCAGCCGTGGGACAAGTCAAGAGACCCAGTACTTC
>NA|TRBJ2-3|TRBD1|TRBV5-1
CASSTRQGSSTDTQYF
TGCGCCAGCAGCACCAGACAGGGGAGTAGCACAGATACGCAGTATTTT
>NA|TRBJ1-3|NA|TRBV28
CASSKLQGYSGNTIYF
TGTGCCAGCAGTAAACTTCAGGGATACTCTGGAAACACCATATATTTT
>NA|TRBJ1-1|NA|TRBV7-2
CASSRDRNTEAFF
TGTGCCAGCAGCCGTGACAGGAACACTGAAGCTTTCTTT
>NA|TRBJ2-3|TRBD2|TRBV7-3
CASSAKGRTSGGMRDTQYF
TGTGCCAGCAGCGCAAAGGGTCGGACTAGCGGGGGGATGAGAGATACGCAGTATTTT
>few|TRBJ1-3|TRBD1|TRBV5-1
CASSTRTGTGNTIYF
TGCGCCAGCAGCACCCGGACAGGGACCGGAAACACCATATATTTT
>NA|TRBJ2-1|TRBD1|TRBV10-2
CASSRQGSYNEQFF
TGCGCCAGCAGCCGACAGGGCTCCTACAATGAGCAGTTCTTC
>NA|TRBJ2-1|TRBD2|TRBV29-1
CSARTTSGSFNEQFF
TGCAGCGCCAGAACCACTAGCGGGAGTTTCAATGAGCAGTTCTTC
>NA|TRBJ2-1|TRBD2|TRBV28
CASSFPSGTSGRAPYNEQFF
TGTGCCAGCAGTTTCCCCTCCGGGACTAGCGGGAGGGCCCCCTACAATGAGCAGTTCTTC
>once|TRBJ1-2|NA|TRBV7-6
CASSLAPAANYGYTF
TGTGCCAGCAGCTTAGCGCCGGCGGCTAACTATGGCTACACCTTC
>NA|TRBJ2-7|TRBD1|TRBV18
CASSSNRGYEQYF
TGTGCCAGCTCATCAAACAGGGGCTACGAGCAGTACTTC
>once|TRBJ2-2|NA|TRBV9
CASSVRLTGELFF
TGTGCCAGCAGCGTAAGGCTCACCGGGGAGCTGTTTTTT
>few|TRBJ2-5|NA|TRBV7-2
CASSYTQETQYF
TGTGCCAGCAGCTACACCCAAGAGACCCAGTACTTC
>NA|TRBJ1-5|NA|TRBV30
CAWSVPGGNQPQHF
TGTGCCTGGAGTGTACCAGGGGGCAATCAGCCCCAGCATTTT
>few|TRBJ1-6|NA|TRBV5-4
CASIRGHNSPLHF
TGTGCCAGCATCCGGGGACATAATTCACCCCTCCACTTT
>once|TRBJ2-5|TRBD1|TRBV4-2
CASSQPPGTGADQETQYF
TGTGCCAGCAGCCAACCCCCGGGAACAGGGGCCGACCAAGAGACCCAGTACTTC
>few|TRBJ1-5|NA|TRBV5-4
CASSLGRNQPQHF
TGTGCCAGCAGCTTGGGAAGGAATCAGCCCCAGCATTTT
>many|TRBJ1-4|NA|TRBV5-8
CASSLRTAPNEKLFF
TGTGCCAGCAGCTTGAGGACGGCCCCTAATGAAAAACTGTTTTTT
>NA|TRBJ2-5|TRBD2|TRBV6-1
CASSESGTSGGYRETQYF
TGTGCCAGCAGTGAAAGTGGGACTAGCGGGGGGTATCGAGAGACCCAGTACTTC
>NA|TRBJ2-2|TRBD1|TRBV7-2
CASSLYRGNTGELFF
TGTGCCAGCAGCCTCTACAGGGGGAACACCGGGGAGCTGTTTTTT
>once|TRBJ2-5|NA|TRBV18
CASSPGGETQYF
TGTGCCAGCTCACCGGGCGGAGAGACCCAGTACTTC
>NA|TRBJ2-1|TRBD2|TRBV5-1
CASSLSLGLPYNEQFF
TGCGCCAGCAGCTTGTCTCTGGGACTACCCTACAATGAGCAGTTCTTC
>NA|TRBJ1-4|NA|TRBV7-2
CASSPPGGLNEKLFF
TGTGCCAGCAGCCCACCGGGCGGGCTTAATGAAAAACTGTTTTTT
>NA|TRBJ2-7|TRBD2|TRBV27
CASSLSAGAFLYAYEQYF
TGTGCCAGCAGTTTATCTGCGGGAGCCTTCCTCTATGCCTACGAGCAGTACTTC
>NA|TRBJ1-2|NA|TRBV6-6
CASSREPNYGYTF
TGTGCCAGCAGCAGGGAACCCAACTATGGCTACACCTTC
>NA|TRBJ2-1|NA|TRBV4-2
CASSQDSSGGSEQFF
TGTGCCAGCAGCCAAGACTCATCGGGGGGCTCAGAGCAGTTCTTC
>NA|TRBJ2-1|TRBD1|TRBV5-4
CASSSIGQGGNEQFF
TGTGCCAGCAGCTCTATAGGACAGGGGGGTAATGAGCAGTTCTTC
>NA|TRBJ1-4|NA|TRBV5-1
CASSLVPGTNEKLFF
TGCGCCAGCAGCTTGGTTCCGGGAACTAATGAAAAACTGTTTTTT